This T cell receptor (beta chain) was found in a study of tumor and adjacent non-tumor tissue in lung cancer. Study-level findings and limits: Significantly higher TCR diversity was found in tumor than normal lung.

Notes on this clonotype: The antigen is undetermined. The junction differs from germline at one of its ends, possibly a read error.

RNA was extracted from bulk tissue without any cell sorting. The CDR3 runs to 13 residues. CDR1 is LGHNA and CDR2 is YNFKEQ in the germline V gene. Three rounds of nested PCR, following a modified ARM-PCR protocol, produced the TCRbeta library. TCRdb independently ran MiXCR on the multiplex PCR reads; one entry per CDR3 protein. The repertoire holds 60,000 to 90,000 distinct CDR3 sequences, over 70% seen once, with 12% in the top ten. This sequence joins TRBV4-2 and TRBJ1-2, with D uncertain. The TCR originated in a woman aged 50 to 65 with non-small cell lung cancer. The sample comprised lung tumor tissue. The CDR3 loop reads CASGQDGRYGYTF. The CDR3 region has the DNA TGTGCCAGCGGCCAGGATGGCAGGTATGGCTACACCTTC.